Listed here are 32 T cell receptor beta chains from one sample, sequenced in a study of siplizumab effects on memory and regulatory T cells. The repertoire was sequenced with immunoSEQ multiplex PCR; TCRdb's copy has only in-frame clones and lacks some. The sample records 100,000 or so clones, 90% to 95% being singletons. The sample was Tregs sorted from blood. All receptors derive from a human donor in good health.

This clone was detected a few times. The chain has TRBV30 and TRBJ1-1; D gene ambiguous. With 3 bases removed from V and 4 bases from J, the gap between germline ends came to 9 bases. Looked up from germline, CDR1 is GTSNPN and CDR2 is SVGIG (reference sequence). CDR3 size: 12 residues. The CDR3 spells CAWSGRRTEAFF. The DNA for the CDR3 is TGTGCCTGGAGCGGCAGACGCACTGAAGCTTTCTTT.

The chain employs TRBV2 and TRBJ1-5; the match to TRBD1 covers 12 bases. Germline V CDR1 and CDR2: SNHLY, FYNNEI. Trimming at V came to 6 bases and at J to 7 bases, leaving 7 bases not matched to a gene. This CDR3 comprises 15 residues. The CDR3 spells CASSLPGTGGQPQHF. CDR3 coding DNA: TGTGCCAGCAGCCTGCCCGGGACAGGGGGCCAGCCCCAGCATTTT.

The chain couples TRBV2 to TRBJ2-7, with 7 bases that match TRBD1. The CDR3 extends over 14 amino acids. The V gene's germline CDR1 is SNHLY and CDR2 FYNNEI. J gave up 4 bases and V 4 bases, and 7 bases lay outside the gene matches. The CDR3 DNA sequence: TGTGCCAGCAGTGGGGTCAGGGGGTCGTACGAGCAGTACTTC. Its protein is CASSGVRGSYEQYF.

V gene TRBV6-1 combines with J gene TRBJ2-3, with D maybe TRBD2 (6 bases). The germline V gene encodes CDR1 MNHNS and CDR2 SASEGT. Trimming removed 2 bases at V and 0 bases at J, with 21 bases between. The CDR3 is 19 residues long. CDR3 in DNA: TGTGCCAGCAGTGAAATTTTTCCCGGGAGTAGGAGGAGCACAGATACGCAGTATTTT. Amino acid sequence: CASSEIFPGSRRSTDTQYF.

This clone was counted a few times. This chain joins TRBV28 and TRBJ1-5, with D possibly matching TRBD1 (6 bases). The CDR3 runs 15 residues. From germline, CDR1 is MDHEN and CDR2 SYDVKM. V was trimmed by 5 bases and J by 0 bases, leaving 11 bases between them. CDR3 amino acids: CASSPGQSSNQPQHF. DNA of the CDR3: TGTGCCAGCAGTCCCGGACAGAGTAGCAATCAGCCCCAGCATTTT.

The J gene is TRBJ1-1, the V gene TRBV28; D remains ambiguous. The CDR3 loop spans 12 amino acids. CDR1 and CDR2 (germline): MDHEN, SYDVKM. Trimming removed 6 bases from V and 5 bases from J, with 10 bases in between. The CDR3: CASSSEITEAFF. The CDR3 DNA sequence: TGTGCCAGCAGCTCTGAGATAACTGAAGCTTTCTTT.

CDR3 sequence: CASSLVSGSMTGELFF. DNA of the CDR3: TGTGCCAGCAGCTTGGTCAGCGGGAGTATGACCGGGGAGCTGTTTTTT. This chain uses TRBV5-4 with TRBJ2-2; the match to TRBD2 covers 8 bases. This CDR3 is built from 16 residues. After removal of 0 bases from V and 5 bases from J, the junction contained 6 bases not matched to a gene. Germline lookup yields CDR1 SGHNT and CDR2 YYREEE (reference sequence).

This chain links TRBV7-8 with TRBJ2-7; 11 positions agree with TRBD2. This CDR3 is built from 15 residues. Germline V gene data show CDR1 as SGHVS and CDR2 as FQNEAQ. The CDR3 DNA sequence: TGTTCTAGCAGCAAAGTGGGACTAGCGGTATACGAGCAGTACTTC. This encodes CSSSKVGLAVYEQYF.

The V and J genes are TRBV28 and TRBJ2-2, with D tentatively TRBD1 (6 bases). This CDR3 is built from 16 residues. With 9 bases removed from V and 0 bases from J, the gap between germline ends came to 17 bases. Germline values: CDR1 MDHEN, CDR2 SYDVKM. Here the CDR3 reads CASRKRTDTNTGELFF. The CDR3 nucleotides are TGTGCCAGTAGAAAACGGACAGATACGAACACCGGGGAGCTGTTTTTT.

CDR3 sequence (DNA): TGTGCCATCAGTGAGACTGGACAGATCAATCAGCCCCAGCATTTT. Protein product: CAISETGQINQPQHF. The V gene is TRBV10-3, the J gene TRBJ1-5; D possibly corresponds to TRBD1 (6 bases). The CDR3 sequence is 15 residues long. V shed 2 bases and J shed 3 bases, with 11 bases lying between them. Germline-derived CDR1 and CDR2 are ENHRY and SYGVKD.

The rearrangement links TRBV2 to TRBJ1-2, with D uncertain. The CDR3 spans 14 residues. Trimming removed 2 bases from V and 7 bases from J, with 14 bases in between. Germline CDR1 reads SNHLY; CDR2 reads FYNNEI. The CDR3 is CASSESLRAPGYTF. The CDR3 region has the DNA TGTGCCAGCAGTGAATCCCTAAGGGCTCCTGGCTACACCTTC.

Concerning this clone: The sample holds other DNA sequences that translate to the same CDR3. V is TRBV7-3 and J is TRBJ2-7, with D possibly called TRBD1 or TRBD2 (6 bases each). V was shortened by 5 bases and J by 2 bases, with 19 bases between the two germline ends. The germline V gene has CDR1 SGHTA and CDR2 FQGTGA. This CDR3 has 16 residues. The CDR3 region is CASSPQGGFIPYEQYF. The DNA for the CDR3 is TGTGCCAGCAGCCCACAGGGAGGTTTTATTCCCTACGAGCAGTACTTC.

The chain links TRBV7-9 to TRBJ2-1; 10 bases are shared with TRBD2. V shed 2 bases and J 9 bases; nucleotides not matched to a gene: 7. Germline values: CDR1 SEHNR, CDR2 FQNEAQ (reference sequence). The CDR3 spans 15 residues. DNA of the CDR3: TGTGCCAGCAGCTTAAGCCTAGCGGGAGTTGGTGAGCAGTTCTTC. Amino acids: CASSLSLAGVGEQFF.

The chain recombines TRBV7-2 with TRBJ2-5; D gene ambiguous. The CDR3 sequence is 13 residues long. CDR1 is SGHTA, CDR2 FQGNSA, per germline. V lost 5 bases, J lost 4 bases, and 11 bases lay in between. CDR3 amino acids: CASSPGVGETQYF. The CDR3 nucleotides are TGTGCCAGCAGCCCCGGCGTTGGAGAGACCCAGTACTTC.

The count of this clone is one. The rearrangement uses TRBV15 and TRBJ2-7; D gene ambiguous. Germline loops: CDR1 LNHNV, CDR2 YYDKDF (reference sequence). V dropped 0 bases and J dropped 6 bases, with 12 bases sitting between them. The CDR3 sequence is 14 residues long. CDR3 coding DNA: TGTGCCACCAGCAGAGATCGATTCTCGGCCGAGCAGTACTTC. This translates into CATSRDRFSAEQYF.

J is TRBJ2-7 and V is TRBV6-1; 11 bases are a match to TRBD2. Losses at the gene ends were 5 bases for V and 6 bases for J; bases not matched to a gene: 9. CDR3 size: 15 residues. Germline V gives CDR1 MNHNS, CDR2 SASEGT. CDR3 DNA: TGTGCCAGCAGTAAAGGAACTAGCGGGAGTGTCGAGCAGTACTTC. Translated: CASSKGTSGSVEQYF.

V usage is TRBV7-3 and J usage is TRBJ2-2; 9 bases map to TRBD2. The germline gives CDR1 SGHTA, CDR2 FQGTGA. V lost 5 bases to trimming and J lost 5 bases; unmatched junction nucleotides: 24. CDR3 size: 21 residues. CDR3 in amino acids: CASSPILRRAGGPILTGELFF. Written as DNA, the CDR3 is TGTGCCAGCAGCCCAATACTAAGGAGGGCGGGAGGGCCAATCTTAACCGGGGAGCTGTTTTTT.

The rearrangement joins TRBV6-5 to TRBJ2-7, with 8 bases that match TRBD1. The V and J ends lost 6 bases and 0 bases, in that order; junction bases with no gene match: 7. The CDR3 length is 15 residues. In germline, CDR1 is MNHEY, CDR2 SVGAGI. CDR3 coding DNA: TGTGCCAGCAGCCCCGGACAGGGAATCTCCTACGAGCAGTACTTC. Amino acids: CASSPGQGISYEQYF.

The rearrangement links TRBV5-6 to TRBJ2-7, with D possibly TRBD1 on 6 matching bases. Germline CDR1 is SGHDT and CDR2 is YYEEEE. The length of the CDR3 is 14 residues. V was clipped by 0 bases and J by 3 bases, with 10 bases between them. The CDR3, as DNA: TGTGCCAGCAGCTTGGCGGGCAGGGGCTACGAGCAGTACTTC. Translating it yields CASSLAGRGYEQYF.

The rearrangement links TRBV19 to TRBJ1-1, with TRBD1 as a possible D gene (5 bases). Per germline, CDR1 LNHDA and CDR2 SQIVND (reference sequence). V lost 5 bases to trimming and J lost 3 bases, with 13 bases between them. CDR3 length: 14 residues. DNA of the CDR3: TGTGCCAGTAGTGCATTTCAGGGACACACTGAAGCTTTCTTT. Encoded protein: CASSAFQGHTEAFF.

About this clone itself: The sample has other DNA sequences that encode this CDR3 too. The chain has TRBV9 and TRBJ2-1; D gene unclear. The V end was cut by 0 bases, the J end by 3 bases, with 7 bases between. The CDR3 is made up of 14 amino acids. Germline CDR1 and CDR2: SGDLS and YYNGEE. CDR3: CASSVEISYNEQFF. The CDR3 nucleotides read TGTGCCAGCAGCGTAGAAATTAGCTACAATGAGCAGTTCTTC.

J is TRBJ2-3 and V is TRBV5-1; D gene unclear. From germline, CDR1 is SGHRS and CDR2 YFSETQ. The length of the CDR3 is 15 residues. Trimming removed 0 bases at V and 2 bases at J, with 10 bases between. CDR3 protein: CASSLANVLTDTQYF. DNA for the CDR3: TGCGCCAGCAGCTTGGCCAACGTCCTCACAGATACGCAGTATTTT. Drawing the rest from reference TRBV5-1 and TRBJ2-3, the complete variable domain is KAGVTQTPRYLIKTRGQQVTLSCSPISGHRSVSWYQQTPGQGLQFLFEYFSETQRNKGNFPGRFSGRQFSNSRSEMNVSTLELGDSALYLCASSLANVLTDTQYFGPGTRLTVL.

V is TRBV2 and J is TRBJ2-2; D ambiguous. The CDR3 contains 17 residues. CDR1 and CDR2 from the germline V gene are SNHLY and FYNNEI. Trimming pared 6 bases from V and 2 bases from J, leaving 19 bases between. The CDR3 nucleotides read TGTGCCAGCAGCCCCCCCGGATTTGGGGTTAACACCGGGGAGCTGTTTTTT. Its protein is CASSPPGFGVNTGELFF.

The chain links TRBV10-3 to TRBJ2-2; D remains unclear. The CDR3 spans 16 residues. Germline values: CDR1 ENHRY, CDR2 SYGVKD. Between the trimmed V and J ends, which lost 6 bases and 5 bases, there was a span of 19 bases. In nucleotides, the CDR3 is TGTGCCATCAGGTCCTCCGTAGGTGGCGAGACCGGGGAGCTGTTTTTT. Protein sequence: CAIRSSVGGETGELFF.

The chain joins TRBV28 to TRBJ2-7; D is uncertain. The germline V gene has CDR1 MDHEN and CDR2 SYDVKM. V lost 0 bases and J 3 bases, leaving 21 bases between the germline ends. The CDR3 has 18 residues. CDR3 loop: CASSLWSVVSPPGYEQYF. In DNA form, the CDR3 reads TGTGCCAGCAGTTTATGGTCGGTCGTCAGTCCTCCTGGCTACGAGCAGTACTTC.

Only one count was recorded for this clone. This sequence joins TRBV5-4 and TRBJ1-4; D gene unclear. Germline CDR1 and CDR2: SGHNT and YYREEE (reference sequence). Trimming removed 1 base at V and 6 bases at J, with 7 bases between. The CDR3 has 13 residues. The CDR3 DNA is TGTGCCAGCAGCTTGTCCGGATATGAAAAACTGTTTTTT. Its translation: CASSLSGYEKLFF.

The chain combines TRBV27 with TRBJ1-3, with D possibly TRBD1 on 5 matching bases. The CDR3 runs to 16 residues. V lost 6 bases and J 4 bases, leaving 19 bases between the germline ends. CDR1 and CDR2 (germline): MNHEY, SMNVEV (reference sequence). The CDR3 reads CASSPMSGPGGNTIYF. The CDR3 coding sequence is TGTGCCAGCAGCCCAATGTCAGGGCCGGGAGGAAACACCATATATTTT.

The CDR3 reads CASTRTGTYEQYF. DNA for the CDR3: TGTGCCAGCACCCGGACAGGAACCTACGAGCAGTACTTC. V is TRBV28 and J is TRBJ2-7; 7 bases are a match to TRBD1. Trimming at V came to 7 bases and at J to 2 bases, leaving 5 bases not matched to a gene. In germline, CDR1 is MDHEN, CDR2 SYDVKM. The CDR3 runs to 13 residues. The entire variable domain, with the rest obtained from reference TRBV28 and TRBJ2-7, is as follows: DVKVTQSSRYLVKRTGEKVFLECVQDMDHENMFWYRQDPGLGLRLIYFSYDVKMKEKGDIPEGYSVSREKKERFSLILESASTNQTSMYLCASTRTGTYEQYFGPGTRLTVT.

The J gene is TRBJ1-1, the V gene TRBV5-1; D uncertain. The V end lost 4 bases, the J end lost 2 bases, and 9 bases lay between the germline ends. The CDR3 runs to 13 residues. CDR1 is SGHRS and CDR2 is YFSETQ in the germline V gene. The CDR3 DNA is TGCGCCAGCAGCATTCAGGATAACACTGAAGCTTTCTTT. Translating gives CASSIQDNTEAFF.

This clone was seen more than once but under ten times. The rearrangement links TRBV7-9 to TRBJ2-5; no firm D call. The germline V gene encodes CDR1 SEHNR and CDR2 FQNEAQ (reference sequence). The V gene lost 5 bases and the J gene lost 5 bases, with 18 bases spanning the gap. This CDR3 comprises 15 residues. CDR3 sequence reads: CASSPDIHPRETQYF. Here the CDR3 DNA reads TGTGCCAGCAGCCCCGACATCCACCCCAGGGAGACCCAGTACTTC.

The chain combines TRBV1 with TRBJ2-4; whether TRBD2, the table's D call, matches the DNA was not checked. TRBV1 is given as a pseudogene. This CDR3 contains 15 residues. The CDR3 spells CTSSQKWGGRNIQYF. DNA of the CDR3: TGCACCAGCAGCCAGAAGTGGGGAGGTCGAAACATTCAGTACTTC.

The rearrangement joins TRBV19 to TRBJ1-3, with unresolved D. Germline values: CDR1 LNHDA, CDR2 SQIVND (reference sequence). This CDR3 contains 12 residues. V was pared by 11 bases and J by 1 base, with 9 bases between. CDR3 residues: CAASESGNTIYF. The CDR3 coding sequence is TGTGCCGCCTCGGAGTCTGGAAACACCATATATTTT. The variable domain in full, with the rest retrieved from reference TRBV19 and TRBJ1-3, is DGGITQSPKYLFRKEGQNVTLSCEQNLNHDAMYWYRQDPGQGLRLIYYSQIVNDFQKGDIAEGYSVSREKKESFPLTVTSAQKNPTAFYLCAASESGNTIYFGEGSWLTVV.